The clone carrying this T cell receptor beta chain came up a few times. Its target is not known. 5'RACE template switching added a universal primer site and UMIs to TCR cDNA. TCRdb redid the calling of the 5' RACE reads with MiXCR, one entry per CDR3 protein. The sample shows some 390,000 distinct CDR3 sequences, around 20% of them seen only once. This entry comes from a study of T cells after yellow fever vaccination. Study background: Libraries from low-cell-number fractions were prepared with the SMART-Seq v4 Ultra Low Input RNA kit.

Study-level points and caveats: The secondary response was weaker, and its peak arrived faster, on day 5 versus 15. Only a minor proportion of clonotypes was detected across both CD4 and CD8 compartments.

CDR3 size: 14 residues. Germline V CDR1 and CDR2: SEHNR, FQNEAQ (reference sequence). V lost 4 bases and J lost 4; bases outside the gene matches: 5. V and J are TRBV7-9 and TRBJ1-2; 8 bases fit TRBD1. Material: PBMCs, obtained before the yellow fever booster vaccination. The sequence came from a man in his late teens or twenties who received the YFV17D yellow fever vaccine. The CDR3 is CASSSTTGVYGYTF. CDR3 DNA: TGTGCCAGCAGCTCAACGACAGGGGTCTATGGCTACACCTTC.